These 21 T cell receptor beta chains came from one sample sequenced in a study of spatial heterogeneity in lung cancer. Specified time point: sample taken at primary tumor resection. Researchers sequenced whole RNA taken from tumor, nontumor lung or frozen PBMC without sorting. MiXCR, applied by TCRdb to the 5' RACE reads, yields one record per CDR3 protein. The data show 2,000 to 3,000 distinct CDR3 sequences, with 3.5% to 5% seen just once and around 30% held by the top ten. The sequences come from normal lung tissue next to the tumor, collected at surgery. The receptors here all came from a female donor with early-stage non-small cell lung cancer.

In its sample, this clonotype is medium-sized. In a library made to pick up alpha chains, this beta chain is a stray read with a size that means little. The J gene is TRBJ2-4, the V gene TRBV9; 8 bases align to TRBD1. V lost 4 bases to trimming and J lost 11 bases; unmatched junction nucleotides: 11. The CDR3 consists of 14 residues. Per germline, CDR1 SGDLS and CDR2 YYNGEE. CDR3 nucleotides: TGTGCCAGCAGCCCTGAAGGCATGACAGGGGTTCAGTACTTC. It yields the protein CASSPEGMTGVQYF.

This clonotype is judged medium-sized. With the library built for alpha chains, this beta chain is off target and its frequency is not meaningful. The chain has TRBV5-1 and TRBJ1-1, with D possibly being TRBD1 (6 bases). This CDR3 has 14 amino acids. The germline gives CDR1 SGHRS, CDR2 YFSETQ. V gave up 0 bases and J gave up 7 bases, with 13 bases separating them. CDR3 sequence: CASSLDPRGLEAFF. CDR3 in DNA: TGCGCCAGCAGCTTGGACCCCAGGGGTCTTGAAGCTTTCTTT.

In regard to this clonotype: This beta chain represents an off-target read in a library built for alpha chains; its size is of limited meaning. This chain uses TRBV24-1 with TRBJ2-3; D is unclear. Looked up from germline, CDR1 is KGHDR and CDR2 is SFDVKD. There are 14 residues in the CDR3. V shed 2 bases and J shed 2 bases, with 7 bases lying between them. In DNA, the CDR3 is TGTGCCACCAGTGATTCTGGACCCACAGATACGCAGTATTTT. This gives the protein CATSDSGPTDTQYF.

In its sample, this clonotype was seen many times. This beta chain is off target for a library built for alpha chains, so its abundance means little. V is TRBV20-1 and J is TRBJ1-6; D is possibly TRBD1 (5 bases). The V and J ends lost 7 bases and 11 bases respectively, with 12 bases between them. This CDR3 contains 11 residues. From germline, CDR1 is DFQATT and CDR2 SNEGSKA (reference sequence). The CDR3 loop reads CSVSGGAPLHF. The CDR3, as DNA: TGCAGTGTCAGTGGGGGGGCACCCCTCCACTTT.

This clonotype was picked up many times. This beta chain is a stray sequence in a library constructed for alpha chains; its clone size is not meaningful. The chain is built from TRBV9 and TRBJ2-5; TRBD2 might be the D (5 bases). CDR1 is SGDLS and CDR2 is YYNGEE in the germline V gene. V gave up 0 bases and J gave up 0 bases, with 12 bases separating them. The CDR3 is made up of 16 amino acids. The CDR3 sequence: CASSVEVARYQETQYF. The CDR3 DNA reads TGTGCCAGCAGCGTAGAGGTAGCGCGTTACCAAGAGACCCAGTACTTC.

This clonotype appeared many times. Within a library made for alpha chains, this beta chain is off target, and its count is uninformative. This chain uses TRBV3-1 with TRBJ2-4, with a weak D call TRBD1 (5 bases). The CDR3 extends over 11 amino acids. V lost 1 base, J lost 10 bases, and 5 bases lay in between. In germline, CDR1 is LGHDT, CDR2 YNNKEL (reference sequence). CDR3 in amino acids: CASSQGTIQYF. In nucleotides, the CDR3 is TGTGCCAGCAGCCAAGGGACAATTCAGTACTTC. Looking up the rest from reference TRBV3-1 and TRBJ2-4 gives the full variable domain: DTAVSQTPKYLVTQMGNDKSIKCEQNLGHDTMYWYKQDSKKFLKIMFSYNNKELIINETVPNRFSPKSPDKAHLNLHINSLELGDSAVYFCASSQGTIQYFGAGTRLSVL.

In its sample, this clonotype is medium-sized (0.01 to 0.1%). This beta chain appears as a stray read in a library generated for alpha chains; its size is not informative. The genes are TRBV14 and TRBJ1-1, with D possibly being TRBD1 (6 bases). The V end lost 4 bases, the J end lost 3 bases, and 15 bases lay between the germline ends. The germline V gene has CDR1 SGHDN and CDR2 FVKESK. This CDR3 has 15 residues. The CDR3, as DNA: TGTGCCAGCAGCCCCCGGTCAGGGGTATACACTGAAGCTTTCTTT. It is translated as CASSPRSGVYTEAFF.

In this sample, this clonotype turned up many times. Being off target in a library aimed at alpha chains, this beta chain has a size of little meaning. The gene calls are TRBV5-1 and TRBJ1-5; D perhaps matches TRBD1 (5 bases). This CDR3 is 14 amino acids long. V was cut by 4 bases and J by 3 bases, with 11 bases left in between. Germline lookup yields CDR1 SGHRS and CDR2 YFSETQ. CDR3 nucleotides: TGCGCCAGCAGCCCTGACAGCCCCAATCAGCCCCAGCATTTT. Translated: CASSPDSPNQPQHF.

This clonotype was counted many times. Because the library targeted alpha chains, this beta chain is an off-target read whose size means little. This chain joins TRBV30 and TRBJ1-2; D unresolved. This CDR3 comprises 12 residues. Germline loops: CDR1 GTSNPN, CDR2 SVGIG (reference sequence). The V and J ends lost 1 base and 7 bases respectively, with 10 bases between them. For the CDR3, the DNA is TGTGCCTGGAGTGCTCGGGATGGTGGCTACACCTTC. It specifies CAWSARDGGYTF.

To note about this clonotype: As an off-target read in a library built for alpha chains, this beta chain has a frequency of little significance. This rearrangement joins TRBV2 to TRBJ2-1; 8 positions match TRBD2. Germline V gives CDR1 SNHLY, CDR2 FYNNEI. Trimming cost V 7 bases and J 13 bases; bases outside gene matches: 6. CDR3 length: 11 amino acids. The CDR3 region has the DNA TGTGCCAGCACATTAGCGGGGCCCCAGTTCTTC. Translation: CASTLAGPQFF. The entire variable domain, with the rest obtained from reference TRBV2 and TRBJ2-1, is as follows: EPEVTQTPSHQVTQMGQEVILRCVPISNHLYFYWYRQILGQKVEFLVSFYNNEISEKSEIFDDQFSVERPDGSNFTLKIRSTKLEDSAMYFCASTLAGPQFFGPGTRLTVL.

This clonotype is judged medium-sized. As an off-target read in a library built for alpha chains, this beta chain has a frequency of little significance. This chain connects TRBV18 to TRBJ1-6, with 8 bases aligning to TRBD1. With V trimmed by 6 bases and J by 6 bases, 7 bases remained unmatched. CDR3 length equals 15 residues. The germline V gene encodes CDR1 KGHSH and CDR2 LQKENI. In nucleotides, the CDR3 is TGTGCCAGCTCTGAACAGGGGGACCCTAATTCACCCCTCCACTTT. Its translation: CASSEQGDPNSPLHF.

As regards this clonotype: For a library built for alpha chains, this beta chain is a stray read; little rests on its size. The CDR3 bases are TGTGCCAGCAATCTTAACCCTTCCAGCGGGTACTCCTACGAGCAGTACTTC. Amino acid sequence: CASNLNPSSGYSYEQYF. The chain has TRBV28 and TRBJ2-7, with a tentative D call TRBD2 (6 bases). CDR1 and CDR2 (germline): MDHEN, SYDVKM. The CDR3 spans 17 residues. V lost 7 bases and J lost 0, with 22 bases in between.

This clonotype was seen ten or more times. This beta chain was picked up by a library intended for alpha chains and is off target, so its count carries little meaning. The chain employs TRBV20-1 and TRBJ1-1; D unclear. V was shortened by 4 bases and J by 0 bases, with 9 bases between the two germline ends. The CDR3 has 13 residues. Germline V gene data show CDR1 as DFQATT and CDR2 as SNEGSKA (reference sequence). CDR3 bases: TGCAGTGCTAACCGGGGATTGAACACTGAAGCTTTCTTT. It codes for CSANRGLNTEAFF.

This clonotype occurred many times. Little can be read into the size of this beta chain, an off-target read in a library designed for alpha chains. The CDR3 spells CASSLATGQGNEKLFF. CDR3 nucleotides: TGTGCCAGCAGCTTAGCGACGGGACAGGGGAATGAAAAACTGTTTTTT. The J gene is TRBJ1-4, the V gene TRBV7-2; 10 bases are shared with TRBD1. CDR1 is SGHTA and CDR2 is FQGNSA in the germline V gene. The ends lost 0 bases at V and 5 bases at J; junction bases unmatched: 3. The CDR3 is 16 amino acids.

Concerning this clonotype: Being one base from a much bigger clone, this may be a read error. Being off target in a library aimed at alpha chains, this beta chain has a size of little meaning. This chain connects TRBV20-1 to TRBJ2-7; D is ambiguous. This CDR3 has 12 residues. V was trimmed by 5 bases and J by 2 bases, leaving 10 bases between them. The germline CDR1 and CDR2 sequences are DFQATT and SNEGSKA (reference sequence). The CDR3 bases are TGCAGTGCTCCCCAGACCCCCTACGAGCAGTACTTC. Its translation: CSAPQTPYEQYF.

This clonotype is medium-sized. The library was prepared for alpha chains; this beta chain is a stray read, so its frequency means little. This rearrangement joins TRBV20-1 to TRBJ2-4; TRBD2 matches at 9 bases. The CDR3 is made up of 14 amino acids. The germline V gene encodes CDR1 DFQATT and CDR2 SNEGSKA (reference sequence). Losses at the gene ends were 6 bases for V and 6 bases for J; bases not matched to a gene: 9. CDR3 amino acids: CSATAGSGRNIQYF. In nucleotides, the CDR3 is TGCAGTGCCACGGCGGGTAGCGGGAGAAACATTCAGTACTTC.

This clonotype has at least ten counts. Since it is a stray read in a library aimed at alpha chains, this beta chain has a size that is not meaningful. The chain combines TRBV7-3 with TRBJ2-3; possibly TRBD2 for D (6 bases). Trimming removed 3 bases at V and 1 base at J, with 11 bases between. CDR3 length: 15 amino acids. Germline V gene lookup returns CDR1 SGHTA and CDR2 FQGTGA. The CDR3 here is CASSFPSGGTDTQYF. The CDR3 DNA reads as TGTGCCAGCAGCTTCCCTTCGGGAGGCACAGATACGCAGTATTTT. The full variable domain, rest sourced from reference TRBV7-3 and TRBJ2-3, is GAGVSQTPSNKVTEKGKYVELRCDPISGHTALYWYRQSLGQGPEFLIYFQGTGAADDSGLPNDRFFAVRPEGSVSTLKIQRTERGDSAVYLCASSFPSGGTDTQYFGPGTRLTVL.

The sample holds many counts of this clonotype. Within a library made for alpha chains, this beta chain is off target, and its count is uninformative. The CDR3 reads CASSQLQGNTEAFF. The DNA of the CDR3 is TGTGCCAGCAGCCAACTTCAGGGGAACACTGAAGCTTTCTTT. The chain has TRBV3-1 and TRBJ1-1; D might be TRBD1 (5 bases). The germline gives CDR1 LGHDT, CDR2 YNNKEL (reference sequence). Trimming took 2 bases from V and 1 from J, leaving 8 bases between them. There are 14 residues in the CDR3.

In its sample, this clonotype is medium-sized. This beta chain is a stray read from a library made for alpha chains; its abundance is not meaningful. This chain connects TRBV10-1 to TRBJ1-5; a weak D match, TRBD1 (6 bases). CDR1 is WNHNN, CDR2 SYGVQD, per germline (reference sequence). Trimming shortened V by 4 bases and J by 6 bases, and 13 bases separated the two germline ends. The CDR3 sequence is 14 residues long. DNA of the CDR3: TGCGCCAGCAGTGCATCAGGGGCTGGTCAGCCCCAGCATTTT. Its protein product is CASSASGAGQPQHF.

This clonotype occurred a few times. This beta chain was picked up by a library intended for alpha chains and is off target, so its count carries little meaning. The chain combines TRBV11-2 with TRBJ1-4; D is undetermined. Trimming took 7 bases from V and 6 from J, leaving 24 bases between them. This CDR3 region has 17 residues. CDR1 is SGHAT, CDR2 FQNNGV, per germline. The CDR3: CASTINHNRAPHEKLFF. The DNA for the CDR3 is TGTGCCAGCACCATAAATCACAACAGAGCCCCGCATGAAAAACTGTTTTTT. The variable domain in full, completed from reference TRBV11-2 and TRBJ1-4, reads EAGVAQSPRYKIIEKRQSVAFWCNPISGHATLYWYQQILGQGPKLLIQFQNNGVVDDSQLPKDRFSAERLKGVDSTLKIQPAKLEDSAVYLCASTINHNRAPHEKLFFGSGTQLSVL.

Many counts were recorded for this clonotype. This beta chain is off target for a library built for alpha chains, so its abundance means little. The J gene is TRBJ1-2, the V gene TRBV11-2; possibly TRBD1 for D (5 bases). Germline CDR1 SGHAT, CDR2 FQNNGV. V dropped 1 base and J dropped 8 bases, with 11 bases sitting between them. The CDR3 covers 13 residues. CDR3 in amino acids: CASSLGQGEGYTF. CDR3 in DNA: TGTGCCAGCAGCTTAGGTCAGGGTGAAGGCTACACCTTC.